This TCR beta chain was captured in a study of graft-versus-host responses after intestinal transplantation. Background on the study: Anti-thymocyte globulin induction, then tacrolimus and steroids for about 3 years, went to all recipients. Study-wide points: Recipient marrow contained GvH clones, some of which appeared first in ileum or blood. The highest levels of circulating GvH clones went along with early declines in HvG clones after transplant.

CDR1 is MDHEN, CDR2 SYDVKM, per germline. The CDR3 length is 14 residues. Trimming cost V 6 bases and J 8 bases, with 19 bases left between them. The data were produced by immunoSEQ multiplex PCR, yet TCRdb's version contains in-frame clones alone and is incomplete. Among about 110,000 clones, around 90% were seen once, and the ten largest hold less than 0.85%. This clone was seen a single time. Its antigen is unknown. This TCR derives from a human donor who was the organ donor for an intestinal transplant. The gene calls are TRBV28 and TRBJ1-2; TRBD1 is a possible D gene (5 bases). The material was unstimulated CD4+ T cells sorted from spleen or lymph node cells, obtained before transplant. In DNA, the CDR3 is TGTGCCAGCAGCACCGCGGAGGGGTATGTGGGCTACACCTTC. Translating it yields CASSTAEGYVGYTF.